This T cell receptor (beta chain) was captured by sequencing in a study of cytomegalovirus exposure and HLA in healthy donors. Primers included in the PCR were 60 Vbeta and 13 Jbeta primers. Clones were sequenced by immunoSEQ multiplex PCR, and TCRdb holds only the in-frame ones, with some missing. The table has 130,000 or so clones, roughly 80% seen once. The source of this sequence is a female donor in good health and CMV-seronegative. Sequences were obtained from PBMCs.

DNA of the CDR3: TGTGCCAGCAGCTTGGCAGGGTGGAGCACTGAAGCTTTCTTT. Its protein is CASSLAGWSTEAFF. The chain recombines TRBV7-2 with TRBJ1-1, with a weak D call TRBD1 (5 bases). CDR1 and CDR2 from the germline V gene are SGHTA and FQGNSA. Trimming removed 3 bases from V and 4 bases from J, with 12 bases in between. The CDR3 loop spans 14 amino acids.